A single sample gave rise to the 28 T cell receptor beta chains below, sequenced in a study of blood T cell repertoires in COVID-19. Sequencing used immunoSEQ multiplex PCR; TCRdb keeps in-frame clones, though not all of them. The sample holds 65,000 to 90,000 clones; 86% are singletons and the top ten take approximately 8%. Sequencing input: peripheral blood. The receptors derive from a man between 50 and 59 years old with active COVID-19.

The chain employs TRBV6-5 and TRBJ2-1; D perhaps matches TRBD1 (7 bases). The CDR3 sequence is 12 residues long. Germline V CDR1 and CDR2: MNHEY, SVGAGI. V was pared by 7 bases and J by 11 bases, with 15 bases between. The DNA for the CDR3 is TGTGCCAGCACTCAGGGGGGCGAAAAGCAGTTCTTC. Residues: CASTQGGEKQFF.

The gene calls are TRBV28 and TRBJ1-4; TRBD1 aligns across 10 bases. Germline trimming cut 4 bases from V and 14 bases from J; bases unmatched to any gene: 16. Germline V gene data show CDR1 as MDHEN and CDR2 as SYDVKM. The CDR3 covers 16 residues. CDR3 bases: TGTGCCAGCAGTTCCCCGGACAGGGGGATTGGCACGGGTCTGTTTTTT. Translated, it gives CASSSPDRGIGTGLFF. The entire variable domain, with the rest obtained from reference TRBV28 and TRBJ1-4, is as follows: DVKVTQSSRYLVKRTGEKVFLECVQDMDHENMFWYRQDPGLGLRLIYFSYDVKMKEKGDIPEGYSVSREKKERFSLILESASTNQTSMYLCASSSPDRGIGTGLFFGSGTQLSVL.

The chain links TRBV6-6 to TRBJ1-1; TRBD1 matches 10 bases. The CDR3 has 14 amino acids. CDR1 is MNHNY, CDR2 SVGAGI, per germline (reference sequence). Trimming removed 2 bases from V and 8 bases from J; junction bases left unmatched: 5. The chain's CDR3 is CASSYPGQGTEAFF. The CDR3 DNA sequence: TGTGCCAGCAGTTACCCGGGACAGGGGACCGAAGCTTTCTTT.

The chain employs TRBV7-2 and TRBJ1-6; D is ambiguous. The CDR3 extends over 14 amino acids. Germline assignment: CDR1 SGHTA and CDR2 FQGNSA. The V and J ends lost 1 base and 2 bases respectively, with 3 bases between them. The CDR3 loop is CASSLVAYNSPLHF. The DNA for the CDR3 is TGTGCCAGCAGCTTAGTAGCCTATAATTCACCCCTCCACTTT. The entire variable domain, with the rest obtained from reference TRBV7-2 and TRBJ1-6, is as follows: GAGVSQSPSNKVTEKGKDVELRCDPISGHTALYWYRQSLGQGLEFLIYFQGNSAPDKSGLPSDRFSAERTGGSVSTLTIQRTQQEDSAVYLCASSLVAYNSPLHFGNGTRLTVT.

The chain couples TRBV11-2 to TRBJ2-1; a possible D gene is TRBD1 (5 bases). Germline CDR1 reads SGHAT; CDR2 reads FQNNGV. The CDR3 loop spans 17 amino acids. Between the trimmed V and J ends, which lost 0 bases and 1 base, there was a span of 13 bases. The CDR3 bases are TGTGCCAGCAGCTTAGATCCAAGGACACTATCCTACAATGAGCAGTTCTTC. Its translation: CASSLDPRTLSYNEQFF.

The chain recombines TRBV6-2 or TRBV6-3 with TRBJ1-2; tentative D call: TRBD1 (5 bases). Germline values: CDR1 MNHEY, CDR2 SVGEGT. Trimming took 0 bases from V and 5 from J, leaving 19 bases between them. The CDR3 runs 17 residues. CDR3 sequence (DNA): TGTGCCAGCAGTTACTCAGCAGGGCTTCCAGCCCAATATGGCTACACCTTC. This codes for CASSYSAGLPAQYGYTF.

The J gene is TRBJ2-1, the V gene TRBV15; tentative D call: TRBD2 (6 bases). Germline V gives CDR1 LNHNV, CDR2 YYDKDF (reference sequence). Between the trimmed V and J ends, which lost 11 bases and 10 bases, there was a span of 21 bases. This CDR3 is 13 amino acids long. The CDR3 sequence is CAAERDSAGEQFF. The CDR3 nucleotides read TGTGCCGCGGAACGGGACTCGGCGGGGGAGCAGTTCTTC.

The CDR3: CASSPQGATWETQYF. The CDR3 DNA reads as TGTGCCAGCAGCCCTCAGGGGGCAACGTGGGAGACCCAGTACTTC. The chain uses TRBV7-6 and TRBJ2-5; 8 nucleotides align to TRBD1. The V and J ends lost 5 bases and 5 bases, in that order; junction bases with no gene match: 10. The V gene's germline CDR1 is SGHVS and CDR2 FNYEAQ. This CDR3 contains 15 residues.

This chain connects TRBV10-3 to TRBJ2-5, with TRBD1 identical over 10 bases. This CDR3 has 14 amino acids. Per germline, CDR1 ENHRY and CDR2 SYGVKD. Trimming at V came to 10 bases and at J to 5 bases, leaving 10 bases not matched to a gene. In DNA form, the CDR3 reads TGTGCCACGATGGGACAGGGGTCGGAGGAGACCCAGTACTTC. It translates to CATMGQGSEETQYF.

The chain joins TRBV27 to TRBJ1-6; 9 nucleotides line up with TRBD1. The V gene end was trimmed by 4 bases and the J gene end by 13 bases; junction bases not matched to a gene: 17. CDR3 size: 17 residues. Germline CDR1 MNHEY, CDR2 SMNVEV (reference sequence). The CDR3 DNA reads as TGTGCCAGCAGTTCGGCAAAAGGACAGGGGCAGCGGGGGCCCCTCCACTTT. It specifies CASSSAKGQGQRGPLHF.

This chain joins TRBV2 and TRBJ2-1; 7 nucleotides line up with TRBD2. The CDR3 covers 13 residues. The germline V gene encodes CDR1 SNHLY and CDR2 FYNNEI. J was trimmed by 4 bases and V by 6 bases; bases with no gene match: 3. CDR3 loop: CASRLAKYNEQFF. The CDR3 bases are TGTGCCAGCAGACTAGCGAAGTACAATGAGCAGTTCTTC. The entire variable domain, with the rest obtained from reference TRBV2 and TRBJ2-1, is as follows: EPEVTQTPSHQVTQMGQEVILRCVPISNHLYFYWYRQILGQKVEFLVSFYNNEISEKSEIFDDQFSVERPDGSNFTLKIRSTKLEDSAMYFCASRLAKYNEQFFGPGTRLTVL.

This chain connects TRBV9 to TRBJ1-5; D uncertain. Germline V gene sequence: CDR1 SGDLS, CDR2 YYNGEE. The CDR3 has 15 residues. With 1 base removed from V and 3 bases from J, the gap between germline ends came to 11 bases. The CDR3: CASSVNGGNNQPQHF. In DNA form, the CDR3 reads TGTGCCAGCAGCGTAAACGGAGGTAACAATCAGCCCCAGCATTTT.

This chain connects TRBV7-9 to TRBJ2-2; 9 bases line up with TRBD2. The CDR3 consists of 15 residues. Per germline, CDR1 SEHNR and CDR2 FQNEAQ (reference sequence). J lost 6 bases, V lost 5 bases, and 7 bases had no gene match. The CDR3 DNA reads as TGTGCCAGCAGCCATAGCGGGAGAGTAGCCGGGGAGCTGTTTTTT. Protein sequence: CASSHSGRVAGELFF.

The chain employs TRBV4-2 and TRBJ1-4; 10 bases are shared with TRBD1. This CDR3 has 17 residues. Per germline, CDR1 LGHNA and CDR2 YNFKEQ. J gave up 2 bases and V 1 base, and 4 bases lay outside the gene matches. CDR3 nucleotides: TGTGCCAGCAGCCAAGGGGGGACAGGGGACACTAATGAAAAACTGTTTTTT. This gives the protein CASSQGGTGDTNEKLFF.

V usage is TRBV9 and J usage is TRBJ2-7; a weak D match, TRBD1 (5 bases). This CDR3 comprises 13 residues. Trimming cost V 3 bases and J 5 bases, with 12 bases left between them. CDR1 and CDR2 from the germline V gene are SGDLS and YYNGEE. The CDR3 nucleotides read TGTGCCAGCAGCGCCAGGGTGACCGACGAGCAGTACTTC. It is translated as CASSARVTDEQYF. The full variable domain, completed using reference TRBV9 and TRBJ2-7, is DSGVTQTPKHLITATGQRVTLRCSPRSGDLSVYWYQQSLDQGLQFLIQYYNGEERAKGNILERFSAQQFPDLHSELNLSSLELGDSALYFCASSARVTDEQYFGPGTRLTVT.

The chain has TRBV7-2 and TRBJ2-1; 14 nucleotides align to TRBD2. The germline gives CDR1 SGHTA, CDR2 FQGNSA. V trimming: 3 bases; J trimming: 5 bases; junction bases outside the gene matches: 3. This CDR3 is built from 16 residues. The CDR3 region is CASSFGLAGGDNEQFF. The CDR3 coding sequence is TGTGCCAGCAGCTTCGGACTAGCGGGAGGAGACAATGAGCAGTTCTTC.

The CDR3 region has the DNA TGCGCCAGCCATACTAGCGGACAGAACACCGGGGAGCTGTTTTTT. It encodes CASHTSGQNTGELFF. This chain joins TRBV5-1 and TRBJ2-2, with TRBD2 matching 8 bases. J lost 1 base, V lost 7 bases, and 6 bases had no gene match. Germline V gives CDR1 SGHRS, CDR2 YFSETQ. This CDR3 contains 15 residues.

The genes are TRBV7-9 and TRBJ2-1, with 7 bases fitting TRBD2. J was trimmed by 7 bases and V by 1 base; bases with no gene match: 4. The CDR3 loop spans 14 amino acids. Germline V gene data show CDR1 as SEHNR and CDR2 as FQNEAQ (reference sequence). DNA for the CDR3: TGTGCCAGCAGCTTAGGGGGAGGGTTAAATGAGCAGTTCTTC. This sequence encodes CASSLGGGLNEQFF.

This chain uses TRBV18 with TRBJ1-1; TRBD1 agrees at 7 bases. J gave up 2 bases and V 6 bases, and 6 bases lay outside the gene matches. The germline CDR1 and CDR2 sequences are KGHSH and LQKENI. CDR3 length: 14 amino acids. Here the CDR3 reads CASSRGQTNTEAFF. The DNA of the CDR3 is TGTGCCAGCTCGCGGGGACAGACAAACACTGAAGCTTTCTTT.

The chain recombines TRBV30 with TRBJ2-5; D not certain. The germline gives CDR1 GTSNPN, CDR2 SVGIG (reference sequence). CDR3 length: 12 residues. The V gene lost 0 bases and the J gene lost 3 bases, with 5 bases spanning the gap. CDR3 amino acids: CAWSVTEETQYF. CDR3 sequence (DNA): TGTGCCTGGAGTGTCACAGAAGAGACCCAGTACTTC.

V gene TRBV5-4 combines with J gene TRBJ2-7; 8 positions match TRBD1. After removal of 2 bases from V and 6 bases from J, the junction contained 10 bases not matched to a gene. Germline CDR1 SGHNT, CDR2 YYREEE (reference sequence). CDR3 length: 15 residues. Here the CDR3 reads CASSFGRQGPGEQYF. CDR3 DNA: TGTGCCAGCAGCTTCGGACGACAGGGGCCCGGCGAGCAGTACTTC.

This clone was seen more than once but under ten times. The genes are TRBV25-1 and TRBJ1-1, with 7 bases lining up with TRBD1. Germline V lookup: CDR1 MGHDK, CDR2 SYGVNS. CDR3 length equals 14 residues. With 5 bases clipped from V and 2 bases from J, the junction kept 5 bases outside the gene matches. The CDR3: CASSPWDSNTEAFF. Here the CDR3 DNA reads TGTGCCAGCAGTCCCTGGGACAGCAACACTGAAGCTTTCTTT.

The CDR3 DNA is TGTGCCAGCAGCAAATACAAGGGGCCCTCCGGGGAGCTGTTTTTT. Translating it yields CASSKYKGPSGELFF. The rearrangement joins TRBV21-1 to TRBJ2-2; TRBD1, the table's D call, lacks a check against the DNA. TRBV21-1 is annotated as a pseudogene. This CDR3 contains 15 residues.

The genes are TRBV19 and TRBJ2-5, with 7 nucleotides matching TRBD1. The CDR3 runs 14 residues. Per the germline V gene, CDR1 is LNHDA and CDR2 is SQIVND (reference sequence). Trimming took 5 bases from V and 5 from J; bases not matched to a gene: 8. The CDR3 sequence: CASSERQGWETQYF. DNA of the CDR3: TGTGCCAGTAGTGAACGACAGGGTTGGGAGACCCAGTACTTC. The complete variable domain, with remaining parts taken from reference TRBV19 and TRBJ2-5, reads DGGITQSPKYLFRKEGQNVTLSCEQNLNHDAMYWYRQDPGQGLRLIYYSQIVNDFQKGDIAEGYSVSREKKESFPLTVTSAQKNPTAFYLCASSERQGWETQYFGPGTRLLVL.

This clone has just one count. This CDR3 is CASSLQSPGVQNIQYF. CDR3 sequence (DNA): TGTGCCAGCAGCCTTCAATCACCAGGCGTCCAAAACATTCAGTACTTC. This chain uses TRBV4-2 with TRBJ2-4, with D uncertain. The V end lost 4 bases, the J end lost 5 bases, and 18 bases lay between the germline ends. CDR3 length: 16 amino acids. Germline V CDR1 and CDR2: LGHNA, YNFKEQ.

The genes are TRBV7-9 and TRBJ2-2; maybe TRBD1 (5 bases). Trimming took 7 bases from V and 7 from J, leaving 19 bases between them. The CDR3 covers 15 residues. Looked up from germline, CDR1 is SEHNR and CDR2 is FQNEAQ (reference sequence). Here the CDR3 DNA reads TGTGCCAGCACCGAAACCCAGGGTTATGGCGGGGAGCTGTTTTTT. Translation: CASTETQGYGGELFF.

The CDR3 sequence is CASSQGLQDEQFF. Written as DNA, the CDR3 is TGTGCCAGCAGCCAAGGCCTACAGGATGAGCAGTTCTTC. This chain connects TRBV3-1 (or the pseudogene TRBV3-2) to TRBJ2-1; D possibly corresponds to TRBD1 (5 bases). The CDR3 is 13 residues long. The ends were cut back, 1 base at V and 8 bases at J, with 9 bases in the middle. Germline assignment: CDR1 LGHDT and CDR2 YNNKEL (reference sequence).

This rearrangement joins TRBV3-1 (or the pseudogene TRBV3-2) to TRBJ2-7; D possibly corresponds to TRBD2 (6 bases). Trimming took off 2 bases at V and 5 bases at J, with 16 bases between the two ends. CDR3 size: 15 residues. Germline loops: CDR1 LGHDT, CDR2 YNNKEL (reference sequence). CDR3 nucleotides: TGTGCCAGCAGCCAATTTAACGGGAGCCCCCACGAGCAGTACTTC. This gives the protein CASSQFNGSPHEQYF.